This T cell receptor (beta chain) emerged from a study of T cells after yellow fever vaccination. There are 11 residues in the CDR3. V lost 4 bases, J lost 6 bases, and 5 bases lay in between. This clonotype was seen at least ten times. It was through 5'RACE template switching that TCR cDNA was made, with a universal primer site and UMIs added. Via MiXCR, TCRdb re-called the 5' RACE reads, giving one row per CDR3 protein. The sample carries 340,000 or so distinct CDR3 sequences, 9.5% to 15% recorded once. The chain couples TRBV12-3 or TRBV12-4 to TRBJ2-3; the D is unclear. The sample consisted of CD4+ T cells sorted from PBMCs, taken 15 days after the yellow fever booster vaccination. This receptor was identified in a man aged 18 to 35 who received the YFV17D yellow fever vaccine. CDR3: CASSYWDTQYF. The CDR3 coding sequence is TGTGCCAGCAGTTACTGGGATACGCAGTATTTT.